This passage covers 18 T cell receptor beta chains from one sample sequenced in a study of shared clonotypes between healthy human individuals. The table came from immunoSEQ multiplex PCR; TCRdb's copy has only in-frame clones and leaves some out. The table has some 900,000 clones, approximately 80% seen once; the top ten hold around 1.4%. The specimen sequenced was memory CD4+ T cells sorted from blood. Stated subset: CD45RA-negative fraction. These TCRs come from a man between 18 and 35 years old in good health.

The chain couples TRBV6-6 to TRBJ2-4; D remains ambiguous. Trimming pared 0 bases from V and 0 bases from J, leaving 9 bases between. There are 16 residues in the CDR3. CDR1 MNHNY and CDR2 SVGAGI come from the germline V gene (reference sequence). The CDR3 sequence is CASSYSGALAKNIQYF. CDR3 in DNA: TGTGCCAGCAGTTACTCGGGTGCCCTAGCCAAAAACATTCAGTACTTC.

The table lists this clone with a few counts. The chain couples TRBV9 to TRBJ2-1; 9 bases align to TRBD2. The CDR3 runs to 17 residues. The germline V gene encodes CDR1 SGDLS and CDR2 YYNGEE. With V trimmed by 4 bases and J by 7 bases, 15 bases remained unmatched. CDR3 amino acids: CASSPRLAGDPRNEQFF. CDR3 DNA sequence: TGTGCCAGCAGCCCCCGATTAGCGGGAGACCCTAGGAATGAGCAGTTCTTC.

The V call is TRBV5-1, the J call TRBJ2-7, with D possibly being TRBD1 (5 bases). Germline V gene lookup returns CDR1 SGHRS and CDR2 YFSETQ. Between the trimmed V and J ends, which lost 4 bases and 6 bases, there was a span of 17 bases. This CDR3 is 14 amino acids long. In DNA form, the CDR3 reads TGCGCCAGCAGCCAAGGACAAACCATCAGCGAGCAGTACTTC. Translated: CASSQGQTISEQYF.

This clone has just a few counts. This sequence joins TRBV29-1 and TRBJ1-1; D is undetermined. The V gene's germline CDR1 is SQVTM and CDR2 ANQGSEA. The CDR3 contains 11 residues. CDR3: CSIRQNTEAFF. In DNA form, the CDR3 reads TGCAGTATAAGACAGAACACTGAAGCTTTCTTT.

The gene calls are TRBV5-1 and TRBJ2-1; a possible D gene is TRBD1 (5 bases). Germline values: CDR1 SGHRS, CDR2 YFSETQ. V was trimmed by 0 bases and J by 5 bases, leaving 15 bases between them. This CDR3 has 16 amino acids. The CDR3 region is CASSLGGSGHNNEQFF. CDR3 nucleotides: TGCGCCAGCAGCTTGGGGGGCTCAGGACACAACAATGAGCAGTTCTTC.

The V call is TRBV19, the J call TRBJ2-2; the match to TRBD1 covers 8 bases. With V trimmed by 6 bases and J by 4 bases, 7 bases remained unmatched. Germline V lookup: CDR1 LNHDA, CDR2 SQIVND (reference sequence). This CDR3 comprises 15 residues. DNA for the CDR3: TGTGCCAGTAGGTCAGGGGGCCCGGGCACCGGGGAGCTGTTTTTT. Encoded protein: CASRSGGPGTGELFF.

The rearrangement uses TRBV30 and TRBJ1-6; 8 positions agree with TRBD1. This CDR3 has 14 residues. Germline V gives CDR1 GTSNPN, CDR2 SVGIG (reference sequence). V shed 3 bases, J shed 7 bases, and the junction held 5 bases outside the gene matches. DNA of the CDR3: TGTGCCTGGAGGACAGGGGTAATGAATTCACCCCTCCACTTT. Translated, it gives CAWRTGVMNSPLHF.

The sample holds one count of this clone. This chain connects TRBV2 to TRBJ2-3; tentative D call: TRBD1 (6 bases). V lost 6 bases and J 3 bases, leaving 10 bases between the germline ends. Germline loops: CDR1 SNHLY, CDR2 FYNNEI. The CDR3 is 13 residues long. Here the CDR3 reads CASSRDMTDTQYF. The CDR3 nucleotides read TGTGCCAGCAGCCGGGACATGACAGATACGCAGTATTTT.

The CDR3 loop is CASSKAERVNEKLFF. DNA for the CDR3: TGTGCCAGCAGCAAAGCAGAACGGGTGAATGAAAAACTGTTTTTT. This rearrangement joins TRBV21-1 to TRBJ1-4. TRBV21-1 is a pseudogene locus. This CDR3 spans 15 amino acids.

The chain recombines TRBV12-5 with TRBJ2-1, with 11 bases fitting TRBD2. The CDR3 length is 13 residues. CDR1 is LGHNT and CDR2 is FRNRAP in the germline V gene. V shed 6 bases, J shed 7 bases, and the junction held 2 bases outside the gene matches. The CDR3 here is CASGRLAGNEQFF. Here the CDR3 DNA reads TGTGCTAGTGGGAGACTAGCGGGGAATGAGCAGTTCTTC.

V usage is TRBV7-9 and J usage is TRBJ2-1; D is ambiguous. V dropped 1 base and J dropped 9 bases, with 10 bases sitting between them. Germline CDR1 and CDR2: SEHNR and FQNEAQ (reference sequence). The CDR3 is 13 residues long. In DNA, the CDR3 is TGTGCCAGCAGCTTAGATCGGGCGGTTGAGCAGTTCTTC. As protein: CASSLDRAVEQFF.

The genes are TRBV7-2 and TRBJ2-7, with TRBD2 matching 13 bases. The CDR3 is made up of 15 amino acids. Trimming removed 5 bases from V and 6 bases from J; junction bases left unmatched: 7. Germline values: CDR1 SGHTA, CDR2 FQGNSA. The CDR3 reads CASSILAGGPREQYF. In DNA, the CDR3 is TGTGCCAGCAGCATACTAGCGGGAGGGCCACGCGAGCAGTACTTC.

V is TRBV7-2 and J is TRBJ2-3, with 8 bases lining up with TRBD1. The germline V gene has CDR1 SGHTA and CDR2 FQGNSA. This CDR3 is 15 amino acids long. Losses at the gene ends were 4 bases for V and 3 bases for J; bases not matched to a gene: 6. CDR3: CASSYRTGFTDTQYF. The CDR3 nucleotides read TGTGCCAGCAGCTATCGGACAGGGTTTACAGATACGCAGTATTTT.

The genes are TRBV6-1 and TRBJ1-5, with 10 bases aligning to TRBD1. Germline CDR1 and CDR2: MNHNS and SASEGT. The CDR3 runs 16 residues. V dropped 3 bases and J dropped 2; count of bases not matched to a gene: 4. The CDR3 region is CASSDYGTGGNQPQHF. DNA for the CDR3: TGTGCCAGCAGTGATTATGGGACAGGGGGCAATCAGCCCCAGCATTTT.

V gene TRBV27 combines with J gene TRBJ1-5; D may be TRBD1 (6 bases). Germline V gives CDR1 MNHEY, CDR2 SMNVEV (reference sequence). V lost 4 bases to trimming and J lost 5 bases, with 12 bases between them. There are 14 residues in the CDR3. The CDR3 DNA follows: TGTGCCAGCAGTTCGGACAGCCGATATCAGCCCCAGCATTTT. It specifies CASSSDSRYQPQHF.

CDR3: CASSIVPGYGAGEKLFF. CDR3 coding DNA: TGTGCCAGTAGTATCGTCCCGGGTTACGGGGCGGGTGAAAAACTGTTTTTT. V is TRBV19 and J is TRBJ1-4; maybe TRBD1 (5 bases). CDR3 length: 17 residues. Per the germline V gene, CDR1 is LNHDA and CDR2 is SQIVND (reference sequence). Trimming pared 3 bases from V and 7 bases from J, leaving 21 bases between.

In its sample, this clone was seen many times. V gene TRBV21-1 combines with J gene TRBJ2-7. TRBV21-1 has pseudogene status. CDR3 length: 13 amino acids. CDR3 bases: TGTGCCAGCAGCGGACCGATCTTAAACGAGCAGTACTTC. The encoded protein is CASSGPILNEQYF.

The chain recombines TRBV11-2 with TRBJ1-1; D is uncertain. The CDR3 extends over 15 amino acids. Germline V lookup: CDR1 SGHAT, CDR2 FQNNGV. Trimming removed 0 bases from V and 1 base from J, with 9 bases in between. CDR3 amino acids: CASSLDSLANTEAFF. CDR3 bases: TGTGCCAGCAGCTTAGATAGTCTGGCGAACACTGAAGCTTTCTTT.